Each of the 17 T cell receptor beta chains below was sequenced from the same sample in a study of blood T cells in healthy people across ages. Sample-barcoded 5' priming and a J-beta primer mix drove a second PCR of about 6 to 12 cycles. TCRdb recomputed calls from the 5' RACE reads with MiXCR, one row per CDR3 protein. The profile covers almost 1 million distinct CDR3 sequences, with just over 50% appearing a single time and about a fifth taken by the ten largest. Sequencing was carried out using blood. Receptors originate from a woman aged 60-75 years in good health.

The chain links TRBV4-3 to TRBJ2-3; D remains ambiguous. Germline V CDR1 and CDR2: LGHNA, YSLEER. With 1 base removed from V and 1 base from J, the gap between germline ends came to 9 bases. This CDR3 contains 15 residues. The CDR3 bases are TGCGCCAGCAGCCAAGTGGTCCAGGGCACAGATACGCAGTATTTT. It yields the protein CASSQVVQGTDTQYF.

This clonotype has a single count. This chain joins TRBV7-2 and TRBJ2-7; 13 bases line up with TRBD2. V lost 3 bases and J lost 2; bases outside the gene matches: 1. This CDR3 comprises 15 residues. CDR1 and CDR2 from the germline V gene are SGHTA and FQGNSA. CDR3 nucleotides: TGTGCCAGCAGCTTTACTAGCGGGAGGGCCTACGAGCAGTACTTC. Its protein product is CASSFTSGRAYEQYF.

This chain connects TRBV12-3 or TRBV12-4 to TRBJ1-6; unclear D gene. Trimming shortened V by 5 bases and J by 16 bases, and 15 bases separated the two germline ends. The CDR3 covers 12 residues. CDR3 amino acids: CASSLFPSTLHF. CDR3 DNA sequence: TGTGCCAGCAGTCTTTTCCCCTCCACACTCCACTTT.

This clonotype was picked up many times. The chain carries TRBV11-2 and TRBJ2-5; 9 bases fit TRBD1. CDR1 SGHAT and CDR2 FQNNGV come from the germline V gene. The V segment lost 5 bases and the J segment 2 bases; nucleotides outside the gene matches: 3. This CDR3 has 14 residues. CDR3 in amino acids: CASSADRGQETQYF. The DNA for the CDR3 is TGTGCCAGCAGCGCCGACAGGGGGCAAGAGACCCAGTACTTC.

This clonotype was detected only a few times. CDR3 sequence (DNA): TGTGCCAGCAGTTCTCAGCGGGAAGGGGTGGGCAATGAGCAGTTCTTC. The encoded protein is CASSSQREGVGNEQFF. The chain joins TRBV12-3 or TRBV12-4 to TRBJ2-1, with 7 bases identical to TRBD2. This CDR3 contains 16 residues. V lost 4 bases to trimming and J lost 6 bases; unmatched junction nucleotides: 12.

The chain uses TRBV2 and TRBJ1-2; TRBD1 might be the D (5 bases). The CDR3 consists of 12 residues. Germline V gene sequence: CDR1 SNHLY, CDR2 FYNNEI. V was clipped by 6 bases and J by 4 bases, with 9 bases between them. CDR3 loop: CASRAGGYGYTF. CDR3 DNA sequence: TGTGCCAGCAGGGCCGGGGGCTATGGCTACACCTTC. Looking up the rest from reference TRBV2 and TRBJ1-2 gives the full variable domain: EPEVTQTPSHQVTQMGQEVILRCVPISNHLYFYWYRQILGQKVEFLVSFYNNEISEKSEIFDDQFSVERPDGSNFTLKIRSTKLEDSAMYFCASRAGGYGYTFGSGTRLTVV.

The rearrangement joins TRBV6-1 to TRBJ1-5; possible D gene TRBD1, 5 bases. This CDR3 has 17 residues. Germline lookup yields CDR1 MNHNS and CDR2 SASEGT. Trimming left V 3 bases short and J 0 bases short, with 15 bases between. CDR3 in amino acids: CASSDMGEYYSNQPQHF. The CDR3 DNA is TGTGCCAGCAGTGATATGGGGGAATATTATAGCAATCAGCCCCAGCATTTT.

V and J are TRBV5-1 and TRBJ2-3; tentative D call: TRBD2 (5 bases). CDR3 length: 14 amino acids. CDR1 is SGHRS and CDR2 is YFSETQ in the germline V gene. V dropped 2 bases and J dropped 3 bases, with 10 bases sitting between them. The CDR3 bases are TGCGCCAGCAGCTTCAGCACGGGAACAGATACGCAGTATTTT. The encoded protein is CASSFSTGTDTQYF.

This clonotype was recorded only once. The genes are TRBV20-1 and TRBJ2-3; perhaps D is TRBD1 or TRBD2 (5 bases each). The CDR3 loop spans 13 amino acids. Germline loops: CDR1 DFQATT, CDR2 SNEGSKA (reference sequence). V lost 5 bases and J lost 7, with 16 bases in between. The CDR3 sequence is CSASLSEGNTQYF. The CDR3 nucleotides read TGCAGTGCTTCTCTCAGCGAGGGGAATACGCAGTATTTT.

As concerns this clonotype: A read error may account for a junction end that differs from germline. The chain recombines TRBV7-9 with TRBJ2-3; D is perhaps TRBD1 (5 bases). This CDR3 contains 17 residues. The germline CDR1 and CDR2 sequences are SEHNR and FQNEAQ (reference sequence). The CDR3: CASRFRVHPVSTDTQYF. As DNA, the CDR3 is TGTGCCAGCCGCTTCAGGGTCCACCCGGTTAGCACAGATACGCAGTATTTT.

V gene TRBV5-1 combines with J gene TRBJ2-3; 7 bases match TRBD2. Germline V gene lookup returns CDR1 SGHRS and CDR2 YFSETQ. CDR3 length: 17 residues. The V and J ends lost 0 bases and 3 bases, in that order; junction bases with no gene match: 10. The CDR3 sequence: CASSLVSAGLKTDTQYF. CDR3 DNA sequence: TGCGCCAGCAGCTTGGTGTCAGCGGGACTAAAAACAGATACGCAGTATTTT.

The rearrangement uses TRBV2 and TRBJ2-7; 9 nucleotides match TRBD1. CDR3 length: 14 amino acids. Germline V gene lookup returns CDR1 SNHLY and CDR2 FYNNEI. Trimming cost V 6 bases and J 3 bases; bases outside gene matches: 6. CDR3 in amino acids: CASRGTGLFYEQYF. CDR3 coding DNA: TGTGCCAGCAGAGGGACAGGGTTATTCTACGAGCAGTACTTC.

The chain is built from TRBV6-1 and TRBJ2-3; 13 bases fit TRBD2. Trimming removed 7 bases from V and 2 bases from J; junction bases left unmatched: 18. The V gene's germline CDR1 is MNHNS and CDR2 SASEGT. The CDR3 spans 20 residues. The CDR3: CASKVKLAGGLPLHTDTQYF. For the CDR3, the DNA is TGTGCCAGCAAAGTTAAACTAGCGGGAGGGCTCCCATTGCACACAGATACGCAGTATTTT.

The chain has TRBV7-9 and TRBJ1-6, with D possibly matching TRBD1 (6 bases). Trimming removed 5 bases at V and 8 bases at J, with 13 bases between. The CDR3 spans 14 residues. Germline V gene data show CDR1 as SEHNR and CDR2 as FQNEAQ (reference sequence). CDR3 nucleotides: TGTGCCAGCAGCCAGGGACAAGCGCATTCACCCCTCCACTTT. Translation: CASSQGQAHSPLHF.

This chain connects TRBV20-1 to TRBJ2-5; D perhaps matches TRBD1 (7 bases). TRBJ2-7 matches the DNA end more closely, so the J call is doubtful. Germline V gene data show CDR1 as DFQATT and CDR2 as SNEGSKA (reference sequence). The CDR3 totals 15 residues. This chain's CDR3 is CSAIPLAGGRYEQYF. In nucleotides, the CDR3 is TGCAGTGCTATCCCCCTGGCAGGGGGGCGCTACGAGCAGTACTTC.

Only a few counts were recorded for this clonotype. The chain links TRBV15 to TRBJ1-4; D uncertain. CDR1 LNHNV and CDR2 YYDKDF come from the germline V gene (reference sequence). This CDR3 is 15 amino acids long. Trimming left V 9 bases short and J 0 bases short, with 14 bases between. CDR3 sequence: CATQQPLATNEKLFF. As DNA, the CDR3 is TGTGCCACGCAGCAGCCCCTAGCAACTAATGAAAAACTGTTTTTT.

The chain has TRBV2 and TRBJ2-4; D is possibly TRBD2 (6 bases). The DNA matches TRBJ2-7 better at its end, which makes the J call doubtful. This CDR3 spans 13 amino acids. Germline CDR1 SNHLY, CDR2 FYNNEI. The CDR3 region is CASRTLATYEQYF. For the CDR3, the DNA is TGTGCCAGCAGGACTCTAGCGACCTACGAGCAGTACTTC.